This TCR beta chain stems from a study of neurological immune-mediated disorders. Study conclusions and caveats: Expanded clones shared no identical CDR3 amino acid sequences across subjects, which suggested private TCR-beta repertoires in all groups.

Trimming removed 5 bases from V and 2 bases from J, with 6 bases in between. The length of the CDR3 is 13 residues. Per germline, CDR1 SGHAT and CDR2 FQNNGV. In its sample, this clonotype was seen many times. Its antigen remains unidentified. MiXCR, applied by TCRdb to the 5' RACE reads, yields one record per CDR3 protein. The sample lists about 65,000 distinct CDR3 sequences, 4.1% seen once, with more than 2.5% in the top ten. This clonotype originated in a man over 45 with multiple sclerosis. This chain joins TRBV11-2 and TRBJ2-2; the D is unclear. Sequencing was carried out using PBMCs. The chain's CDR3 is CASSPSNTGELFF. For the CDR3, the DNA is TGTGCCAGCAGCCCCTCAAACACCGGGGAGCTGTTTTTT.